This is a list of T cell receptor beta chains from one sample in a study of OX40 agonist ivuxolimab in advanced cancers. TCRdb keeps only in-frame clones here, not all; method: immunoSEQ multiplex PCR. The sample yields approximately 14,000 clones, about 90% seen once. The source material was CD4+ or CD8+ T cells sorted from blood, sampled in a trial of the OX40 agonist ivuxolimab. The receptors stem from an adult with an advanced solid tumor such as melanoma, head and neck, liver or kidney cancer. Both conserved end residues are part of each CDR3.

j_call: TRBJ2-1; v_call: TRBV7-3; cdr3_aa: CASSLGFSSGEQFF
j_call: TRBJ2-1; v_call: TRBV21-1; cdr3_aa: CASSKRATEQFF
j_call: TRBJ2-7; v_call: TRBV4-1; cdr3_aa: CASSQVQGEQYF
j_call: TRBJ2-7; v_call: TRBV15; cdr3_aa: CATSVDRAYEQYF
j_call: NA; v_call: TRBV7-8; cdr3_aa: CASSLVPAGGPYEQYF
j_call: TRBJ2-1; v_call: TRBV4-1; cdr3_aa: CASSQGNGEQFF
j_call: TRBJ2-7; v_call: TRBV13; cdr3_aa: CASSSRLAVYEQYF
j_call: TRBJ1-4; v_call: TRBV6-1; cdr3_aa: CASSEGGDKREKLFF
j_call: TRBJ1-5; v_call: TRBV27; cdr3_aa: CASIPRGGPGHALEPQHF
j_call: TRBJ2-7; v_call: TRBV9; cdr3_aa: CASSVGYGYRDYEQYF
j_call: TRBJ2-7; v_call: TRBV5-6; cdr3_aa: CASSQDRAYEQYF
j_call: TRBJ1-5; v_call: TRBV6-6; cdr3_aa: CASSYPHNQPQHF
j_call: TRBJ2-7; v_call: TRBV28; cdr3_aa: CASERDGKTSGRITSTYEQYF
j_call: TRBJ1-5; v_call: TRBV4-2; cdr3_aa: CASSTSDWTGSNQPQHF
j_call: TRBJ2-7; v_call: TRBV11-2; cdr3_aa: CASSVNPYEQYF
j_call: TRBJ1-1; v_call: TRBV11-3; cdr3_aa: CASSQAYTEAFF
j_call: TRBJ2-3; v_call: TRBV7-3; cdr3_aa: CASTEAGGPGDTQYF
j_call: TRBJ2-1; v_call: TRBV9; cdr3_aa: CASTRGVLNNEQFF
j_call: TRBJ2-1; v_call: TRBV11-2; cdr3_aa: CASSLVTPYNEQFF
j_call: TRBJ2-3; v_call: TRBV7-3; cdr3_aa: CASSLAGGADTQYF
j_call: TRBJ2-7; v_call: TRBV5-5; cdr3_aa: CASSFQLAGDFGQYF
j_call: TRBJ2-1; v_call: TRBV29-1; cdr3_aa: CSAVGSGTYNEQFF
j_call: TRBJ2-5; v_call: TRBV10-3; cdr3_aa: CAISDPGTTQIIQETQYF
j_call: TRBJ2-1; v_call: TRBV6-1; cdr3_aa: CASSASPYNEQFF
j_call: TRBJ2-1; v_call: TRBV5-1; cdr3_aa: CASSLVREGNLAQFF
j_call: TRBJ1-1; v_call: TRBV9; cdr3_aa: CASSPPLGVNTEAFF